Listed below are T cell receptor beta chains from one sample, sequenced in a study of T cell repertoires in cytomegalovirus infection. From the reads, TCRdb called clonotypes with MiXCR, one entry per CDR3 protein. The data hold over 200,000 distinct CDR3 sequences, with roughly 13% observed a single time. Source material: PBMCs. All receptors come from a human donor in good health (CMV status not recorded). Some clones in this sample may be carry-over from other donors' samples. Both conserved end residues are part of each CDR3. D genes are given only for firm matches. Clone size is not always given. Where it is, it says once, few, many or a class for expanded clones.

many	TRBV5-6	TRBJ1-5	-	CASSSNRAFPNQPQHF	TGTGCCAGCAGCTCGAACAGGGCCTTTCCCAATCAGCCCCAGCATTTT
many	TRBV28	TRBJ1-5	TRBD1	CASTLQGLSNQPQHF	TGTGCCAGCACTCTACAGGGGTTAAGCAATCAGCCCCAGCATTTT
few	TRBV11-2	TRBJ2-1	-	CASSLGRIEQFF	TGTGCCAGCAGCTTAGGGAGGATTGAGCAGTTCTTC
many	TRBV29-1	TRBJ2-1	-	CSVETNEQFF	TGCAGCGTTGAAACGAATGAGCAGTTCTTC
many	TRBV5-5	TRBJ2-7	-	CASSLRDTSYEQYF	TGTGCCAGCAGCTTGCGGGACACCTCCTACGAGCAGTACTTC
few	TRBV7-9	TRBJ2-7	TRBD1	CASSFLGTAYEQYF	TGTGCCAGCAGCTTCCTGGGGACAGCCTACGAGCAGTACTTC
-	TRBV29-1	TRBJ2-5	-	CSVVEGGEETQYF	TGCAGCGTTGTGGAGGGTGGGGAAGAGACCCAGTACTTC
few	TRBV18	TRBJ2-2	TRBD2	CATRPLSGRMDGELFF	TGTGCCACCCGCCCCCTGAGCGGGAGAATGGACGGGGAGCTGTTTTTT
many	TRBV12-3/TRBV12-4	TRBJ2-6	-	CASSSSAREKPSGANVLTF	TGTGCCAGCAGTTCGTCCGCGAGGGAGAAGCCATCTGGGGCCAACGTCCTGACTTTC
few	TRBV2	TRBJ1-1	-	CASSEARGGITFF	TGTGCCAGCAGTGAAGCAAGGGGGGGGATAACTTTCTTT
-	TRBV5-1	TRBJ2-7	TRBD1	CASRPGTGSHEQYF	TGCGCCAGCAGGCCCGGGACAGGGTCCCACGAGCAGTACTTC
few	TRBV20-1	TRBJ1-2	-	CSADKADTGNYGYTF	TGCAGTGCTGACAAGGCTGACACAGGGAACTATGGCTACACCTTC
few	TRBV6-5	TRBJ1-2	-	CASSYSRTANYGYTF	TGTGCCAGCAGTTACTCTCGAACGGCTAACTATGGCTACACCTTC
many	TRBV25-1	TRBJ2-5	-	CASSESQGIQTQYF	TGTGCCAGCAGTGAATCTCAAGGGATCCAGACCCAGTACTTC
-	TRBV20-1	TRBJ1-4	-	CSARDLIGQNEKLFF	TGCAGTGCTAGAGACCTTATAGGTCAGAATGAAAAACTGTTTTTT